These T cell receptor beta chains were read from a single sample in a study of CD8+CD57+ T cells in acquired aplastic anemia. TCRdb processed the reads anew with MiXCR; each CDR3 protein has one entry. This sample carries about 190,000 distinct CDR3 sequences, approximately 50% of them seen once, and the ten largest clones take roughly 15%. The sequenced sample consisted of sorted CD4+, CD8+, or CD8+CD57+ T cells (not recorded which) from PBMCs. All receptors derive from a human donor in good health, serving as a control. Both conserved end residues are part of each CDR3. The D gene is left open where the match is weak. The listing skips clone size in some rows; elsewhere it reads once, few, many or a size class.

clone size: many; V gene: TRBV7-2; J gene: TRBJ2-1; D gene: -; CDR3 DNA: TGTGCCAGCAGCTTCTCGTACGGGAGCTCCTACAATGAGCAGTTCTTC; CDR3 protein: CASSFSYGSSYNEQFF
clone size: -; V gene: TRBV7-6; J gene: TRBJ2-2; D gene: -; CDR3 DNA: TGTGCCAGCAGCTTAGGCTACACCGGGGAGCTGTTTTTT; CDR3 protein: CASSLGYTGELFF
clone size: -; V gene: TRBV20-1; J gene: TRBJ2-5; D gene: TRBD2; CDR3 DNA: TGCAGTGCTAGAAGGGAGGGGCAGTATTTC; CDR3 protein: CSARREGQYF
clone size: once; V gene: TRBV5-4; J gene: TRBJ1-2; D gene: TRBD1; CDR3 DNA: TGTGCCAGCAGCTGGACGGGACAGGGAGGGGATGGCTACACCTTC; CDR3 protein: CASSWTGQGGDGYTF
clone size: -; V gene: TRBV9; J gene: TRBJ2-3; D gene: -; CDR3 DNA: TGTGCCAGCAAGTCTGGGGTCGCAGATACGCAGTATTTT; CDR3 protein: CASKSGVADTQYF
clone size: -; V gene: TRBV6-6; J gene: TRBJ1-5; D gene: TRBD1; CDR3 DNA: TGTGCCAGCAGTTACTCCCCGGGACAGCATAGCAATCAGCCCCAGCATTTT; CDR3 protein: CASSYSPGQHSNQPQHF
clone size: many; V gene: TRBV6-5; J gene: TRBJ1-1; D gene: TRBD1; CDR3 DNA: TGTGCCAGCAGTTACTCAGGGCAGGGGGACACTGAAGCTTTCTTT; CDR3 protein: CASSYSGQGDTEAFF
clone size: many; V gene: TRBV7-9; J gene: TRBJ1-2; D gene: -; CDR3 DNA: TGTGCCAGCAGCCCGCAGGGGAACTATGGCTACACCTTC; CDR3 protein: CASSPQGNYGYTF
clone size: few; V gene: TRBV5-1; J gene: TRBJ1-4; D gene: -; CDR3 DNA: TGCGCCAGCAGCCCCGGGCCTGGGGGGTATGAAAAACTGTTTTTT; CDR3 protein: CASSPGPGGYEKLFF
clone size: -; V gene: TRBV20-1; J gene: TRBJ2-7; D gene: -; CDR3 DNA: TGCAGTGCTGCAAGGGGGTCTCTCTACAAGCAGTACTTC; CDR3 protein: CSAARGSLYKQYF
clone size: -; V gene: TRBV5-1; J gene: TRBJ2-7; D gene: TRBD1; CDR3 DNA: TGTGCCAGCAGCGAGGGACAGGGGCGGTCCTACGAGCAGTACTTC; CDR3 protein: CASSEGQGRSYEQYF
clone size: many; V gene: TRBV7-9; J gene: TRBJ1-2; D gene: TRBD1; CDR3 DNA: TGTGCCAGCAGCTTATTCCGGGACAGGGAAAACTATGGCTACACCTTC; CDR3 protein: CASSLFRDRENYGYTF
clone size: -; V gene: TRBV11-3; J gene: TRBJ1-6; D gene: -; CDR3 DNA: TGTGCCAGCAGCTCGTCAAGGTTAACCTATAATTCACCCCTCCACTTT; CDR3 protein: CASSSSRLTYNSPLHF